Below, 10 T cell receptor beta chains from the same sample are listed, as sequenced in a study of OX40 agonist ivuxolimab in advanced cancers. Profiled with immunoSEQ multiplex PCR; TCRdb holds only in-frame clones, not every one. The sample yields fewer than 120,000 clones, roughly 90% seen once. Sequencing used CD4+ or CD8+ T cells sorted from blood, obtained in a trial of the OX40 agonist ivuxolimab. Source of these receptors: an adult with an advanced solid tumor such as melanoma, head and neck, liver or kidney cancer.

The gene calls are TRBV5-5 and TRBJ1-4; 8 nucleotides align to TRBD1. The CDR3 loop spans 14 amino acids. CDR1 and CDR2 (germline): SGHKS, YYEKEE (reference sequence). The J segment lost 8 bases and the V segment lost 6 bases, leaving 9 bases of the junction unmatched. The CDR3 is CASTHATGEEKLFF. For the CDR3, the DNA is TGTGCCAGCACTCATGCGACAGGGGAAGAAAAACTGTTTTTT. The full variable domain, completed using reference TRBV5-5 and TRBJ1-4, is DAGVTQSPTHLIKTRGQQVTLRCSPISGHKSVSWYQQVLGQGPQFIFQYYEKEERGRGNFPDRFSARQFPNYSSELNVNALLLGDSALYLCASTHATGEEKLFFGSGTQLSVL.

The rearrangement uses TRBV9 and TRBJ2-1, with 7 bases lining up with TRBD1. Per the germline V gene, CDR1 is SGDLS and CDR2 is YYNGEE. The CDR3 covers 16 residues. The V and J ends lost 2 bases and 1 base, in that order; junction bases with no gene match: 6. As DNA, the CDR3 is TGTGCCAGCAGCGTTGGGACAGCGGAATCCTACAATGAGCAGTTCTTC. Translating it yields CASSVGTAESYNEQFF.

The rearrangement uses TRBV5-5 and TRBJ1-6, with D perhaps TRBD1 (6 bases). The CDR3 is made up of 15 amino acids. Between the trimmed V and J ends, which lost 3 bases and 10 bases, there was a span of 17 bases. Germline lookup yields CDR1 SGHKS and CDR2 YYEKEE (reference sequence). The chain's CDR3 is CASSSPGERRSPLHF. The DNA of the CDR3 is TGTGCCAGCAGCTCCCCAGGGGAAAGAAGATCACCCCTCCACTTT.

This clone was picked up one time. The chain combines TRBV6-6 with TRBJ1-2, with D perhaps TRBD1 (5 bases). The germline V and J ends were trimmed by 4 bases and 0 bases, with 12 bases remaining between them. Germline assignment: CDR1 MNHNY and CDR2 SVGAGI (reference sequence). The CDR3 spans 15 residues. The CDR3 sequence: CASSLAQTANYGYTF. CDR3 coding DNA: TGTGCCAGCAGTTTGGCCCAGACAGCTAACTATGGCTACACCTTC.

V gene TRBV4-3 combines with J gene TRBJ2-1; D perhaps matches TRBD2 (5 bases). This CDR3 is 16 amino acids long. Trimming took 2 bases from V and 2 from J, leaving 13 bases between them. From germline, CDR1 is LGHNA and CDR2 YSLEER. CDR3 residues: CASSQSWEYAYNEQFF. The CDR3 DNA reads as TGCGCCAGCAGCCAAAGTTGGGAGTATGCCTACAATGAGCAGTTCTTC.

In DNA, the CDR3 is TGCGCCAGCAGCCAATCCCACAGGGATCAGCCCCAGCATTTT. Translating gives CASSQSHRDQPQHF. The chain recombines TRBV4-1 with TRBJ1-5; a weak D match, TRBD1 (6 bases). Germline V gives CDR1 MGHRA, CDR2 YSYEKL. Trimming removed 2 bases from V and 5 bases from J, with 10 bases in between. This CDR3 has 14 amino acids.

The table lists this clone with a count of one. The chain combines TRBV6-1 with TRBJ1-5; TRBD1 agrees at 10 bases. CDR3 size: 15 residues. CDR1 and CDR2 from the germline V gene are MNHNS and SASEGT. Trimming took 1 base from V and 6 from J; bases not matched to a gene: 3. The CDR3 sequence: CASSEGTGGGQPQHF. CDR3 coding DNA: TGTGCCAGCAGTGAAGGGACAGGGGGTGGTCAGCCCCAGCATTTT.

The DNA for the CDR3 is TGTGCCAGCAGCTTAGGCGGCCGTCCGGGCGGCGAGCAGTACTTC. Translation: CASSLGGRPGGEQYF. This rearrangement joins TRBV13 to TRBJ2-7; D is unclear. The CDR3 length is 15 residues. V lost 0 bases and J 6 bases, leaving 15 bases between the germline ends. Germline V gene lookup returns CDR1 PRHDT and CDR2 FYEKMQ (reference sequence). The entire variable domain, with the rest obtained from reference TRBV13 and TRBJ2-7, is as follows: AAGVIQSPRHLIKEKRETATLKCYPIPRHDTVYWYQQGPGQDPQFLISFYEKMQSDKGSIPDRFSAQQFSDYHSELNMSSLELGDSALYFCASSLGGRPGGEQYFGPGTRLTVT.

V is TRBV6-1 and J is TRBJ1-2; a possible D gene is TRBD1 (5 bases). Germline V gives CDR1 MNHNS, CDR2 SASEGT. The V end lost 8 bases, the J end lost 0 bases, and 13 bases lay between the germline ends. The CDR3 loop spans 14 amino acids. CDR3 in DNA: TGTGCCAGCTGGGACGAGTTAGCTAACTATGGCTACACCTTC. It translates to CASWDELANYGYTF.

This clone has more than one count but fewer than ten. This chain connects TRBV7-6 to TRBJ1-2; tentative D call: TRBD1 (5 bases). V was pared by 1 base and J by 7 bases, with 10 bases between. The CDR3 has 13 residues. The V gene's germline CDR1 is SGHVS and CDR2 FNYEAQ. The CDR3, as DNA: TGTGCCAGCAGCTTAGAGTCCCAGGGTGGCTACACCTTC. It translates to CASSLESQGGYTF.